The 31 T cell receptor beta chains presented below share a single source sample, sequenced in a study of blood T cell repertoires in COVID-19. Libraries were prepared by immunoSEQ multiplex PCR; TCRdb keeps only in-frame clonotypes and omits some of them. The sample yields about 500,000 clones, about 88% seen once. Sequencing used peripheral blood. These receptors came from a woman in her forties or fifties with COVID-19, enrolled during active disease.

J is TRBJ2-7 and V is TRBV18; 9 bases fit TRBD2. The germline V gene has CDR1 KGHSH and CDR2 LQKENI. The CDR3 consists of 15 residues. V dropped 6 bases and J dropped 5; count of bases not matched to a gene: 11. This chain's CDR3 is CASSPRAGGLDEQYF. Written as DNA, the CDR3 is TGTGCCAGCTCCCCCAGAGCGGGGGGCCTCGACGAGCAGTACTTC.

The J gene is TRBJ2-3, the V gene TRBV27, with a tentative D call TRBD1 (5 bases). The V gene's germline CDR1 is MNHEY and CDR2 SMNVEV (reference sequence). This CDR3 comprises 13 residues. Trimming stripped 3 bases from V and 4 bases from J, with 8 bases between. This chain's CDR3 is CASSFRGADTQYF. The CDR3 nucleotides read TGTGCCAGCAGTTTTAGGGGTGCAGATACGCAGTATTTT.

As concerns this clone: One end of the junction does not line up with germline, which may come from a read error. CDR3 sequence (DNA): TGCGCCAGCGGTGACAGCTCCTACGAGCAGTACTTC. Amino acid sequence: CASGDSSYEQYF. The V and J genes are TRBV10-1 and TRBJ2-7; the D gene is possibly TRBD1 (5 bases). The V gene's germline CDR1 is WNHNN and CDR2 SYGVQD (reference sequence). The CDR3 extends over 12 amino acids.

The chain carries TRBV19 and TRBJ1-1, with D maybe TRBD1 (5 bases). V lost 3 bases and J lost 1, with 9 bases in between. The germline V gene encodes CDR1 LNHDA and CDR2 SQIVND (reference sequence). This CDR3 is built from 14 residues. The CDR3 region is CASSIPQGNTEAFF. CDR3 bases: TGTGCCAGTAGTATTCCTCAGGGGAACACTGAAGCTTTCTTT.

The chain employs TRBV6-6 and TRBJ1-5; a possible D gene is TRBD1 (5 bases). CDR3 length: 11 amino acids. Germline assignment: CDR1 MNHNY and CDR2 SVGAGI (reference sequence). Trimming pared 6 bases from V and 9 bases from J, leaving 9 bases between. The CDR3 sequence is CASRTGGPQHF. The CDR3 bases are TGTGCCAGCAGGACCGGGGGGCCCCAGCATTTT.

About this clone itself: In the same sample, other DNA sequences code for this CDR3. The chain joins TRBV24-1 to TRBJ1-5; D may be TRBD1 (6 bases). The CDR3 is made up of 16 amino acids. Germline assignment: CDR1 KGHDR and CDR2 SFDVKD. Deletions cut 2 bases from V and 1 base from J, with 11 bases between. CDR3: CATSDSGQFSNQPQHF. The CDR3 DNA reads TGTGCCACCAGTGATTCCGGACAGTTCAGCAATCAGCCCCAGCATTTT.

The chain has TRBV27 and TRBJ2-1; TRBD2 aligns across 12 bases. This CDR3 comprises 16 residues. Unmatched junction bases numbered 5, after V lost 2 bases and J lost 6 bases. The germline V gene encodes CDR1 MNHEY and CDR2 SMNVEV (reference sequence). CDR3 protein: CASSLRLAGGPNEQFF. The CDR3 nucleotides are TGTGCCAGCAGTTTAAGGCTAGCGGGGGGGCCCAATGAGCAGTTCTTC.

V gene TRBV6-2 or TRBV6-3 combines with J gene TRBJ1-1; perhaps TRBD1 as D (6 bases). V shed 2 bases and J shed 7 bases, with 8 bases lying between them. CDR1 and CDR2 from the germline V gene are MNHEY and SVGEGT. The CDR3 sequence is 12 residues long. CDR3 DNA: TGTGCCAGCAGTTACACGGACAGTGAAGCTTTCTTT. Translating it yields CASSYTDSEAFF.

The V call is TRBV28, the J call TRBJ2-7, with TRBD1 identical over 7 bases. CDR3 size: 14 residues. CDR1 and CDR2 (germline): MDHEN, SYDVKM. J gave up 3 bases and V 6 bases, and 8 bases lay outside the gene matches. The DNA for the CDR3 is TGTGCCAGCAGACGACAGGGTTCGGTCTACGAGCAGTACTTC. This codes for CASRRQGSVYEQYF.

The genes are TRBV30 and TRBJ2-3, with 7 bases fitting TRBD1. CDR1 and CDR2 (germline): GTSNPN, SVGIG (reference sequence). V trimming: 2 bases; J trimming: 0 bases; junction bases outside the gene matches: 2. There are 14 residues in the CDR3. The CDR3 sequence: CAWSPGGSTDTQYF. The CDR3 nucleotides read TGTGCCTGGAGTCCAGGGGGTAGCACAGATACGCAGTATTTT.

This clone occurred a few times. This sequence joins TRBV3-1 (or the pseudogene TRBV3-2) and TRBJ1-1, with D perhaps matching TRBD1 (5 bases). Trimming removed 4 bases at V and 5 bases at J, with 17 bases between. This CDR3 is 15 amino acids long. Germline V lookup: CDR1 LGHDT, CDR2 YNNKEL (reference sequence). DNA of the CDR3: TGTGCCAGCAGCCGCGGGGCAGGGATGGGGACTGAAGCTTTCTTT. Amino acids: CASSRGAGMGTEAFF.

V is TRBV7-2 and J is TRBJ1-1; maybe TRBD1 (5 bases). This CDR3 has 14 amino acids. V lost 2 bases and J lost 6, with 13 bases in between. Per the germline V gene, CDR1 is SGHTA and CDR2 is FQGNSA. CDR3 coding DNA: TGTGCCAGCAGCTTAAGTCCAGGGACTGCTGAAGCTTTCTTT. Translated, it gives CASSLSPGTAEAFF.

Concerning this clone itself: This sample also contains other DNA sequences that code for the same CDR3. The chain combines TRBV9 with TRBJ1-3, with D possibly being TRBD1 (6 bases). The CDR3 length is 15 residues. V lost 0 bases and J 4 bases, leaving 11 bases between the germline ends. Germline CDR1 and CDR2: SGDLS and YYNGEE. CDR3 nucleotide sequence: TGTGCCAGCAGCGTAGGGCCAGGGGAAGGAAACACCATATATTTT. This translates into CASSVGPGEGNTIYF.

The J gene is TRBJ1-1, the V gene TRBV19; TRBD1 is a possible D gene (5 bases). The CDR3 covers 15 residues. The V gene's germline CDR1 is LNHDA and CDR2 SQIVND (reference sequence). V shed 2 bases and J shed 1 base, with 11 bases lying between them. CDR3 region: CASSITGLSNTEAFF. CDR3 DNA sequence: TGTGCCAGTAGTATAACGGGACTGTCGAACACTGAAGCTTTCTTT.

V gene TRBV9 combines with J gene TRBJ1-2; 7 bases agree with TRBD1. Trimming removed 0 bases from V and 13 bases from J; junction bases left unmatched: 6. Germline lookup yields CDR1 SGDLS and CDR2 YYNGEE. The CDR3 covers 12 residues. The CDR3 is CASSVGQGMATF. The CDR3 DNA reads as TGTGCCAGCAGCGTAGGACAGGGAATGGCCACCTTC.

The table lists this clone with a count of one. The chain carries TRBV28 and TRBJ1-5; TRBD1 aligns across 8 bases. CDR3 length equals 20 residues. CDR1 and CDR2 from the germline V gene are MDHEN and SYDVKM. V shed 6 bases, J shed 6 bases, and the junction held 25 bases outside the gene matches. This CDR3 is CASRYARGTGLQLFVQPQHF. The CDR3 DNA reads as TGTGCCAGCAGATATGCCCGGGGGACAGGACTGCAATTGTTTGTTCAGCCCCAGCATTTT.

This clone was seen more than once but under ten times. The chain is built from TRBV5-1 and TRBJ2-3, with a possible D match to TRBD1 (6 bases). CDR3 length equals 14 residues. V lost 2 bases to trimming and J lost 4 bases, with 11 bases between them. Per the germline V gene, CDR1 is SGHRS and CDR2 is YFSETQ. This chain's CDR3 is CASSFTGLADTQYF. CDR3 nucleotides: TGCGCCAGCAGCTTCACAGGGTTGGCAGATACGCAGTATTTT.

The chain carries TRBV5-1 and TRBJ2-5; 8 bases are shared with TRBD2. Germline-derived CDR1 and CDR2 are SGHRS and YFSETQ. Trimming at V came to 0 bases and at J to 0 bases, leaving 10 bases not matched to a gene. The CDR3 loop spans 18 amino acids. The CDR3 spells CASSLVRTGGPYQETQYF. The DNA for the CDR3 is TGCGCCAGCAGCTTGGTCCGGACGGGGGGGCCGTACCAAGAGACCCAGTACTTC.

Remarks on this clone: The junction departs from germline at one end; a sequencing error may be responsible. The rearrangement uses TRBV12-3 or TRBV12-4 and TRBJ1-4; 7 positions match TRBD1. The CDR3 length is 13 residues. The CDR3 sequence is CASTLSQGWKLFF. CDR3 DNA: TGTGCCAGCACTTTATCACAGGGGTGGAAACTGTTTTTT.

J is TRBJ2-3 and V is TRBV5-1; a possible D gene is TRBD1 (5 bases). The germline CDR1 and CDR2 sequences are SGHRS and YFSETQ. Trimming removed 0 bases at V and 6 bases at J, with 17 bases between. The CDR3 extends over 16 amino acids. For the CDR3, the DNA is TGCGCCAGCAGCTTGGCCGGCAGGGCAGTCACCGATACGCAGTATTTT. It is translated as CASSLAGRAVTDTQYF.

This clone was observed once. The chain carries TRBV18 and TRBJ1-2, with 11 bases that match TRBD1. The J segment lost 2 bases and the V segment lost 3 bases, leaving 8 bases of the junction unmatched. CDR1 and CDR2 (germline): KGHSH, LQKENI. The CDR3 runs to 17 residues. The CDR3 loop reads CASSPSNRDRGNYGYTF. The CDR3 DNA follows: TGTGCCAGCTCACCCTCGAACCGGGACAGGGGGAACTATGGCTACACCTTC.

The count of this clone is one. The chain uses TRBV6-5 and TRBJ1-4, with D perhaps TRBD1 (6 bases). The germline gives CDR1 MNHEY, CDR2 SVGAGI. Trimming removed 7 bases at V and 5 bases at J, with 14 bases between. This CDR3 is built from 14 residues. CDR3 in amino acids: CASTLMRGNEKLFF. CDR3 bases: TGTGCCAGCACCCTTATGAGGGGGAATGAAAAACTGTTTTTT.

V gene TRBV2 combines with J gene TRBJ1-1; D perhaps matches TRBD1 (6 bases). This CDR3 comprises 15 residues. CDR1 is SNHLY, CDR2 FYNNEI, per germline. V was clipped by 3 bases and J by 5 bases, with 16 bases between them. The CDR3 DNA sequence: TGTGCCAGCAGTGAGGTCGGCAGGGGAGGGACTGAAGCTTTCTTT. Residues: CASSEVGRGGTEAFF. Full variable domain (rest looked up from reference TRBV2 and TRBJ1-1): EPEVTQTPSHQVTQMGQEVILRCVPISNHLYFYWYRQILGQKVEFLVSFYNNEISEKSEIFDDQFSVERPDGSNFTLKIRSTKLEDSAMYFCASSEVGRGGTEAFFGQGTRLTVV.

DNA of the CDR3: TGTGCCAGCAGTCTCGGTGCGGCCCAGTACTTC. Its translation is CASSLGAAQYF. The chain employs TRBV6-5 and TRBJ2-7; D ambiguous. The CDR3 contains 11 residues. Trimming took 5 bases from V and 10 from J, leaving 12 bases between them. Germline assignment: CDR1 MNHEY and CDR2 SVGAGI.

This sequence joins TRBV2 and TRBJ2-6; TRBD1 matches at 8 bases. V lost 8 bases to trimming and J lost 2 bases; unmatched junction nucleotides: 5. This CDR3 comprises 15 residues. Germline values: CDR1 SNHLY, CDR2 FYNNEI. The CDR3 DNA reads TGTGCCAGCTCCATACAGGGGGCTGGGGCCAACGTCCTGACTTTC. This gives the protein CASSIQGAGANVLTF.

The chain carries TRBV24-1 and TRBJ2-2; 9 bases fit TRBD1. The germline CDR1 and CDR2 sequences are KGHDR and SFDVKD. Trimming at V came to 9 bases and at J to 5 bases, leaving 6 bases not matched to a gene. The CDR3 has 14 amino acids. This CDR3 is CATLPGQGTGELFF. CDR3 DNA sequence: TGTGCCACCCTTCCGGGACAGGGAACCGGGGAGCTGTTTTTT.

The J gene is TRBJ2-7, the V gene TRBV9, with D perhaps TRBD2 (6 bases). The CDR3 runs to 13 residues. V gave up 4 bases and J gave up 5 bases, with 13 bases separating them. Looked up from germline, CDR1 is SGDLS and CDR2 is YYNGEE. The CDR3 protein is CASSTPTGDEQYF. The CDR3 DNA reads TGTGCCAGCAGCACCCCCACGGGGGACGAGCAGTACTTC.

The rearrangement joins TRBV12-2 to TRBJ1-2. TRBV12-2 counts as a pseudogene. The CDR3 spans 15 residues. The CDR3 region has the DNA TGTGCAAGTCGCTTCGCTCGGGGGGAGAACTATGGCTACACCTTC. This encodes CASRFARGENYGYTF.

The CDR3 protein is CSVGRRETQYF. The CDR3, as DNA: TGCAGCGTCGGAAGGAGAGAGACCCAGTACTTC. The chain recombines TRBV29-1 with TRBJ2-5, with D unclear. Germline CDR1 SQVTM, CDR2 ANQGSEA. Trimming took 6 bases from V and 4 from J, leaving 9 bases between them. This CDR3 region has 11 residues.

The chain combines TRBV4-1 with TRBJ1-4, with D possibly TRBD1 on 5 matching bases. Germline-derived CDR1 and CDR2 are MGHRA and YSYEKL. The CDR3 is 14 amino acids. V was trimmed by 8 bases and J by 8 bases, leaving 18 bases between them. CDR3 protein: CASRRGGMGEKLFF. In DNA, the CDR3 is TGCGCCAGCCGAAGGGGAGGGATGGGCGAAAAACTGTTTTTT.

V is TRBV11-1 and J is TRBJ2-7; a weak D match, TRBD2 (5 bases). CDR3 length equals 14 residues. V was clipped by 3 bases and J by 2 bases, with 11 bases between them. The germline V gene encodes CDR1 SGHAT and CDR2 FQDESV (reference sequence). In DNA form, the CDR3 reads TGTGCCAGCAGCTTCAGCGGCCTAACCTACGAGCAGTACTTC. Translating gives CASSFSGLTYEQYF.